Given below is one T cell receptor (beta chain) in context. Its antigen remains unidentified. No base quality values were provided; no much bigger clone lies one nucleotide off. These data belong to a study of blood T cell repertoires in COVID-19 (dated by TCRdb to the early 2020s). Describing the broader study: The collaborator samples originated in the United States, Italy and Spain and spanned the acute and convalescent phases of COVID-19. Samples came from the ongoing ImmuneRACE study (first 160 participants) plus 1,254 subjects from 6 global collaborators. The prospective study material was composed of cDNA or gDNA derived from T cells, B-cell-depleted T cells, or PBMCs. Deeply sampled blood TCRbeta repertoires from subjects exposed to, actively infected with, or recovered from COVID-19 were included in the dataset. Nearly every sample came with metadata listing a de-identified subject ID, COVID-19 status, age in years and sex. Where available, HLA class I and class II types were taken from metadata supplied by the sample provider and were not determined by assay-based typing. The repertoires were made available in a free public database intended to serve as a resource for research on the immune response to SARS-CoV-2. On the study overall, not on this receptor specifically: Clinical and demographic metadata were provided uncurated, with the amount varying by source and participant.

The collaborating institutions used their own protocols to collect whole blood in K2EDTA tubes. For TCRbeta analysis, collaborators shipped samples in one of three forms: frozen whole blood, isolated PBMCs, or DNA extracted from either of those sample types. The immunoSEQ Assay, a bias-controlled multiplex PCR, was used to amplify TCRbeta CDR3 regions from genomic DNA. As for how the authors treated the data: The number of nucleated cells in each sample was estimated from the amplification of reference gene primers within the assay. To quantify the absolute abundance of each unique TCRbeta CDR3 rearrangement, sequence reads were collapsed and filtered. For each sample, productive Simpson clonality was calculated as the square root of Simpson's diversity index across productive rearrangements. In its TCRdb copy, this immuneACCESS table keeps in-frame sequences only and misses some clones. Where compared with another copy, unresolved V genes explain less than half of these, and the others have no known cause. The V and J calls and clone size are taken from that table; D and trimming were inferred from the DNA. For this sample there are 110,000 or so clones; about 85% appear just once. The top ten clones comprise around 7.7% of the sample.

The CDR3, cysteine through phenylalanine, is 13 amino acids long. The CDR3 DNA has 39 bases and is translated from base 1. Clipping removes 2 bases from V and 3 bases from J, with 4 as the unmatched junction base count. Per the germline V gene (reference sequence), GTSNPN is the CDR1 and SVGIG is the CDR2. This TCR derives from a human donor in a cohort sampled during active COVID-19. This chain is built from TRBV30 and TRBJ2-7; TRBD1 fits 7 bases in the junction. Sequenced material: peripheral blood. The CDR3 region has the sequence CAWSMRQGYEQYF. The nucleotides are TGTGCCTGGAGTATGAGACAGGGCTACGAGCAGTACTTC.